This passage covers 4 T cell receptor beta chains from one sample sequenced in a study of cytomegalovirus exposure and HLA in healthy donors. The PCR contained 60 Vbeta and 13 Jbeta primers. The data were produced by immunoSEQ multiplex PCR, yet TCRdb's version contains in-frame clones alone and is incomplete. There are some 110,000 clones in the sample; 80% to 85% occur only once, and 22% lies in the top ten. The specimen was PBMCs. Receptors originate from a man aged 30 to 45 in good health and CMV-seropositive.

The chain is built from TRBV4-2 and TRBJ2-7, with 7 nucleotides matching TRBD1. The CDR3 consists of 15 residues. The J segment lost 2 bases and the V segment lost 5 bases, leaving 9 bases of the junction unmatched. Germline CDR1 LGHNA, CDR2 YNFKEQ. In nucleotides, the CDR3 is TGTGCCAGCAGCTTAGACAGGGCGAAGGCCTACGAGCAGTACTTC. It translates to CASSLDRAKAYEQYF.

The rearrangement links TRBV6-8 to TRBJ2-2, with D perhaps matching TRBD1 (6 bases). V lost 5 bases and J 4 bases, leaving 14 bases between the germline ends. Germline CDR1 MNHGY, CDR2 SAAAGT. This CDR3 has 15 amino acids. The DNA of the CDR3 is TGTGCCAGCAGTCAGACAGGTCGGGTCACCGGGGAGCTGTTTTTT. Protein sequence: CASSQTGRVTGELFF.

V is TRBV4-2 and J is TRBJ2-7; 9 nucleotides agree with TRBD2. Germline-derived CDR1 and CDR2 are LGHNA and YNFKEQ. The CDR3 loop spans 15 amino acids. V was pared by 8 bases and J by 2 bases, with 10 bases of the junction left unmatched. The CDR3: CASQRGSGGPYEQYF. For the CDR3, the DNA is TGTGCCAGCCAGAGAGGAAGCGGGGGGCCCTACGAGCAGTACTTC.

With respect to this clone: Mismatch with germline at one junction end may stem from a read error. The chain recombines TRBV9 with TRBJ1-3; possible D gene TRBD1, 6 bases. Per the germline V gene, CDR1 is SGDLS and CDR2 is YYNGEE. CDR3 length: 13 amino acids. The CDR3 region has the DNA TGTGCCAGCAGCGGGTTAGGACAGCTCGGCCCCGATTTT. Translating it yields CASSGLGQLGPDF. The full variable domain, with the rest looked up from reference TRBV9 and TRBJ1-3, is DSGVTQTPKHLITATGQRVTLRCSPRSGDLSVYWYQQSLDQGLQFLIQYYNGEERAKGNILERFSAQQFPDLHSELNLSSLELGDSALYFCASSGLGQLGPDFGEGSWLTVV.